This T cell receptor beta chain comes out of a study of T cell repertoires in cytomegalovirus infection. A single record per CDR3 protein comes from TCRdb applying MiXCR to the reads. This table has hundreds of thousands of distinct CDR3 sequences, approximately 31% appearing once. Germline CDR1 and CDR2: MNHEY and SVGAGI. V was pared by 2 bases and J by 0 bases, with 9 bases between. The CDR3 is made up of 15 amino acids. This clonotype was seen many times. Its antigen is currently unknown. V and J are TRBV6-5 and TRBJ2-3; possibly TRBD1 for D (6 bases). Sequencing was performed on cultured CD8+ T cells from PBMCs, taken from culture after CMV antigen stimulation. The TCR sequence derives from a human donor in good health (CMV status not recorded). Some clones in this sample may be carry-over from other donors' samples. The CDR3 bases are TGTGCCAGCAGTTACGGGACAACTAGCACAGATACGCAGTATTTT. Translated, it gives CASSYGTTSTDTQYF.